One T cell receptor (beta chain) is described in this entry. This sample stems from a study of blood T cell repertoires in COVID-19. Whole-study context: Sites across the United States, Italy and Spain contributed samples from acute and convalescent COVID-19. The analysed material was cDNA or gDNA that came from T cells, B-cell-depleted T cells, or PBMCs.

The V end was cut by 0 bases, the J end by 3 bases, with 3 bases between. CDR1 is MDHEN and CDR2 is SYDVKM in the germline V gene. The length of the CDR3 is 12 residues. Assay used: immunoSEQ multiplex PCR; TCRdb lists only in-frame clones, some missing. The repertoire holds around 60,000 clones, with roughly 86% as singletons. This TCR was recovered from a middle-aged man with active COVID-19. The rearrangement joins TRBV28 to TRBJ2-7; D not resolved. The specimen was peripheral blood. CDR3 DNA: TGTGCCAGCAGTTTATGGAGCTACGAGCAGTACTTC. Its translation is CASSLWSYEQYF.